This T cell receptor beta chain was observed in a study of T-cell memory formation after mild COVID-19. Findings of the study overall: Confirmation of SARS-CoV-2 specificity was lacking for second-wave clones peaking day 37.

Comment on this clonotype: As yet, its antigen is unknown.

The CDR3 consists of 15 residues. V was cut by 5 bases and J by 5 bases, with 19 bases left in between. Germline V gene sequence: CDR1 DFQATT, CDR2 SNEGSKA (reference sequence). TCRdb reprocessed the 5' RACE reads with MiXCR, giving one entry per CDR3 protein. This table holds hundreds of thousands of distinct CDR3 sequences, roughly an eighth found once. Sequencing was carried out using PBMCs or a T cell subset sorted from them (not recorded which). The origin of this receptor is a man aged 18 to 35 who had mild COVID-19 (a few samples of this study predate the infection). Cell type and time point are not known. V usage is TRBV20-1 and J usage is TRBJ1-5, with D maybe TRBD1 (6 bases). This chain's CDR3 is CSAARARDKDQPQHF. The CDR3, as DNA: TGCAGTGCTGCGAGGGCACGGGACAAGGATCAGCCCCAGCATTTT.